This entry concerns a single T cell receptor beta chain. Its antigen is not identified. Healthy donors constituted the controls, which were matched for age and sex. TEMRA cells were enriched by FACS, and CD4+ and CD8+ T cells were negatively isolated. The data are from a study of CD8 T cells in Susac syndrome. General observations from the study: Regarding the TCR sequencing and HLA analysis, the study admitted that a relatively small number of individuals were involved.

Germline assignment: CDR1 GTSNPN and CDR2 SVGIG (reference sequence). There are 10 residues in the CDR3. Trimming left V 4 bases short and J 7 bases short, with 5 bases between. RNA totalling roughly 0.45 to 1 ug underwent reverse transcription with random hexamers. Amplification of TCR beta CDR3 spanned 54 Vbeta and 13 Jbeta via immunoSEQ multiplex PCR. TCRdb re-derived calls from the immunoSEQ multiplex PCR reads in MiXCR, one entry per CDR3 protein. This sample yields 180,000 or so distinct CDR3 sequences, of which around 95% are seen a single time; around 0.14% belongs to the top ten. The sequence was obtained from a human donor in good health. The sequenced sample was CD4+ T cells from PBMCs. This sequence joins TRBV30 and TRBJ1-5; D is uncertain. CDR3 coding DNA: TGTGCCTGGATGAAGCAGCCCCAGCATTTT. Its translation: CAWMKQPQHF.